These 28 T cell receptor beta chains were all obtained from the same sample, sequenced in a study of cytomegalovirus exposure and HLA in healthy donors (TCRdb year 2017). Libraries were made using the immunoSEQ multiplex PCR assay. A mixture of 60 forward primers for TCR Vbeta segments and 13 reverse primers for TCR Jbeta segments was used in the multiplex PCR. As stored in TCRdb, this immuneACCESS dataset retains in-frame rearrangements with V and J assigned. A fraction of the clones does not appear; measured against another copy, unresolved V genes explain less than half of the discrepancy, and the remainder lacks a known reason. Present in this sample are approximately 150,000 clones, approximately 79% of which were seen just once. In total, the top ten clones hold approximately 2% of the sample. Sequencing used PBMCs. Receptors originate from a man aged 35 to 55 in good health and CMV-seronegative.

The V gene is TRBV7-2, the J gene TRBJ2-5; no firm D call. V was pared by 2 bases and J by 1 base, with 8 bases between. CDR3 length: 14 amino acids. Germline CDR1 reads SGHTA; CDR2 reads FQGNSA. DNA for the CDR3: TGTGCCAGCAGCTTATCGAACAGCCAAGAGACCCAGTACTTC. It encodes CASSLSNSQETQYF.

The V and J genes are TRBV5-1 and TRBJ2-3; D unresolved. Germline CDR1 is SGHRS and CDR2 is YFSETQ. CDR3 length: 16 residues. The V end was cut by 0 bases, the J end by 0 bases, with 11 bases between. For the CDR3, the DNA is TGCGCCAGCAGCTTGGAGGTAGCCGGGAGCACAGATACGCAGTATTTT. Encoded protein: CASSLEVAGSTDTQYF.

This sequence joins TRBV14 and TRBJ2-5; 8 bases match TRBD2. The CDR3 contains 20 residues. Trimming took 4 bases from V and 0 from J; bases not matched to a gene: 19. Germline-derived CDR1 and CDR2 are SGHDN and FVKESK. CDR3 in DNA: TGTGCCAGCAGCCGCCGTGGCAGCCACTCAGCGGGAGCGTACCAAGAGACCCAGTACTTC. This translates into CASSRRGSHSAGAYQETQYF.

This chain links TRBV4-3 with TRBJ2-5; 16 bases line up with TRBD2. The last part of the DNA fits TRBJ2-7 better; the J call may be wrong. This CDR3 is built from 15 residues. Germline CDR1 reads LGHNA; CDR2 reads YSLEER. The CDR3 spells CASSRGLAGGYEQYF. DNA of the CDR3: TGCGCCAGCAGCCGGGGACTAGCGGGGGGGTACGAGCAGTACTTC.

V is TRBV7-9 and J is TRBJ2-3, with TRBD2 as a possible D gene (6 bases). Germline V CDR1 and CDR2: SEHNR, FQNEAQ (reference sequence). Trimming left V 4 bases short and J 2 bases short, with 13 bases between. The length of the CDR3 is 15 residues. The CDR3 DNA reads TGTGCCAGCAGCTCCCGCCCGGGAGTCACAGATACGCAGTATTTT. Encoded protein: CASSSRPGVTDTQYF.

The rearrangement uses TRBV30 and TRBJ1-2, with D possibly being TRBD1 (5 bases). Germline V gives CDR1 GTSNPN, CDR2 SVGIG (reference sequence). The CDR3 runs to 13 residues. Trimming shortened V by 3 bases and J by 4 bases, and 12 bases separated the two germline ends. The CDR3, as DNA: TGTGCCTGGAGATCCGGGGGAACCTATGGCTACACCTTC. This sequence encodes CAWRSGGTYGYTF.

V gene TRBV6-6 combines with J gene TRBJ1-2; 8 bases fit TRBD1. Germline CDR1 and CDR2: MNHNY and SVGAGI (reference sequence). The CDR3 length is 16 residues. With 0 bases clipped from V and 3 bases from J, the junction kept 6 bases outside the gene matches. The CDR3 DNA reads TGTGCCAGCAGTTACTCAGGACAGGGAGGGTACTATGGCTACACCTTC. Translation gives CASSYSGQGGYYGYTF.

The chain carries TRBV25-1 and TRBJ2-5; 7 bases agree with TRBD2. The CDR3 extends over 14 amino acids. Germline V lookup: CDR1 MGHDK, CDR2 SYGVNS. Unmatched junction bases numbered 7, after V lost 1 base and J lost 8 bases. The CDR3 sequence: CASSESSPSGTQYF. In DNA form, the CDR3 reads TGTGCCAGCAGTGAATCTTCCCCTAGCGGAACCCAGTACTTC.

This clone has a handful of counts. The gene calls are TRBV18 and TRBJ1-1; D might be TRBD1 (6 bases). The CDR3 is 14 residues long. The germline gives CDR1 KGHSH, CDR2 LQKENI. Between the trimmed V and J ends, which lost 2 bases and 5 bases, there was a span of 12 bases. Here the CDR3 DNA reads TGTGCCAGCTCACCAGGCGCAGGGGTGACTGAAGCTTTCTTT. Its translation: CASSPGAGVTEAFF.

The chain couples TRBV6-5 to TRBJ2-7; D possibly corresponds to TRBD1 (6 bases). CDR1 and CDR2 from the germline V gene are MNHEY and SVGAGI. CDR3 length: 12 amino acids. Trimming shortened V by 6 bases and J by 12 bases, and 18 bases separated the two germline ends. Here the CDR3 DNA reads TGTGCCAGCAGCCAACGTGACAGGCCCCGGTACTTC. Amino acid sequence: CASSQRDRPRYF.

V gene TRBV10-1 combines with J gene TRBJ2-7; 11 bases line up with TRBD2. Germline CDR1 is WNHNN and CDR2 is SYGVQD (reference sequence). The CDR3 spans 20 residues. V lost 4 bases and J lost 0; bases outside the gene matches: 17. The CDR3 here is CASSGSAGLAVSDRSYEQYF. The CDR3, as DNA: TGCGCCAGCAGTGGAAGCGCGGGACTAGCGGTTTCAGACCGCTCCTACGAGCAGTACTTC.

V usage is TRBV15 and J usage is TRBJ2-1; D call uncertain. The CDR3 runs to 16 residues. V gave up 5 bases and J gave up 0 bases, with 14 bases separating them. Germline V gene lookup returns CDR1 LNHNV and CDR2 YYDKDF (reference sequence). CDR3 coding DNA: TGTGCCACCAGCCCGCGGTCGGGTCGCTCCTACAATGAGCAGTTCTTC. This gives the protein CATSPRSGRSYNEQFF.

CDR3 coding DNA: TGTGCCAGCAGCCCCGTAGTGTCCCGGGAGCTGTTTTTT. Its translation: CASSPVVSRELFF. J is TRBJ2-2 and V is TRBV7-2; no definite D call. The CDR3 consists of 13 residues. Germline CDR1 reads SGHTA; CDR2 reads FQGNSA. Trimming shortened V by 5 bases and J by 9 bases, and 13 bases separated the two germline ends.

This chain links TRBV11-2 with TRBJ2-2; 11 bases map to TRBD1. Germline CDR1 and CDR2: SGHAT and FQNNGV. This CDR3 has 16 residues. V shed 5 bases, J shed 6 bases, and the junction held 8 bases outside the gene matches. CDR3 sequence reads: CASSLGTGGLSGELFF. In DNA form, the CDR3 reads TGTGCCAGCAGCCTCGGGACAGGGGGTCTTTCCGGGGAGCTGTTTTTT.

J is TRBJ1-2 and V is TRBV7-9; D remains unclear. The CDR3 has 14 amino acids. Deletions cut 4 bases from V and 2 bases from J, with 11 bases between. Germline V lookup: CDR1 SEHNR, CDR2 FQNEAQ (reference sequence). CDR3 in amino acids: CASSSLGGNYGYTF. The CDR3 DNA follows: TGTGCCAGCAGCTCCCTGGGAGGAAACTATGGCTACACCTTC.

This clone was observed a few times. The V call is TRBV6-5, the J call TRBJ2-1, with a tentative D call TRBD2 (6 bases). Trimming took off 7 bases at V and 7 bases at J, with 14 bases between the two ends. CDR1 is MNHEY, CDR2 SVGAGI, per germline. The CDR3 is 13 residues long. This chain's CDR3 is CASKRDSMNEQFF. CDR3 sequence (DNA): TGTGCCAGCAAACGGGACTCGATGAATGAGCAGTTCTTC.

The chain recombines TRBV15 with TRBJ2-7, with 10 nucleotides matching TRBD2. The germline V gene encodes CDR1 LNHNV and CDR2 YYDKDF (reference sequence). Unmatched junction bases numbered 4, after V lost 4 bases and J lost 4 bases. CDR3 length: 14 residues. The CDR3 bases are TGTGCCACCAGCACAAGCGGGAGGGCTTACGAGCAGTACTTC. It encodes CATSTSGRAYEQYF.

The CDR3 loop reads CASSGEGSGGGSYEQYF. As DNA, the CDR3 is TGTGCCAGCAGCGGAGAGGGGTCTGGGGGAGGCTCCTACGAGCAGTACTTC. The chain combines TRBV7-9 with TRBJ2-7; a weak D match, TRBD2 (6 bases). CDR3 size: 17 residues. The germline V gene encodes CDR1 SEHNR and CDR2 FQNEAQ (reference sequence). V dropped 5 bases and J dropped 0 bases, with 20 bases sitting between them.

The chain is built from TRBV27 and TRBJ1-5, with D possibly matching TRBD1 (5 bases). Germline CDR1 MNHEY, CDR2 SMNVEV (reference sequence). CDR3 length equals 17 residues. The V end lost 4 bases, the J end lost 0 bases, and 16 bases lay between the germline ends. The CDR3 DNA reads TGTGCCAGCAGTTCCGCCTTACAGGAGTCTAGCAATCAGCCCCAGCATTTT. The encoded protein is CASSSALQESSNQPQHF.

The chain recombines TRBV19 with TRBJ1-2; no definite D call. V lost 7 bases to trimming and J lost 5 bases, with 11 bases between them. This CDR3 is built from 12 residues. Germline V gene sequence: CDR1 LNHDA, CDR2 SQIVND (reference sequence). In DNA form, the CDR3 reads TGTGCCAGTACGCCCGGAGGATATGGCTACACCTTC. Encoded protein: CASTPGGYGYTF.

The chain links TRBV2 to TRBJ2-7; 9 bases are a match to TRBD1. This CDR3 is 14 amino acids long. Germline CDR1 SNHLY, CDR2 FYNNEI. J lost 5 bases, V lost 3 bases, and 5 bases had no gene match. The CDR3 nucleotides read TGTGCCAGCAGTGAGTTGGACAGGGGCCACGAGCAGTACTTC. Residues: CASSELDRGHEQYF.

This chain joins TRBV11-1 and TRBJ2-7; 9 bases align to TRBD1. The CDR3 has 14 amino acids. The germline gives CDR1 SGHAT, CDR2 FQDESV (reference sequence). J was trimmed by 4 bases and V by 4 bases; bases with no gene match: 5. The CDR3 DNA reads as TGTGCCAGCAGCTCACAGGGGGCCCAGTACGAGCAGTACTTC. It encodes CASSSQGAQYEQYF.

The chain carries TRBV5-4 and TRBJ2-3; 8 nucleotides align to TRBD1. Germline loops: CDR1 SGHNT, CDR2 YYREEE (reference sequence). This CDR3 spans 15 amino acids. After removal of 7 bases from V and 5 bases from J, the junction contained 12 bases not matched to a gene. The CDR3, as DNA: TGTGCCAGCGCGCTAAACAGGGGGGCCGGAGATACGCAGTATTTT. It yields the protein CASALNRGAGDTQYF.

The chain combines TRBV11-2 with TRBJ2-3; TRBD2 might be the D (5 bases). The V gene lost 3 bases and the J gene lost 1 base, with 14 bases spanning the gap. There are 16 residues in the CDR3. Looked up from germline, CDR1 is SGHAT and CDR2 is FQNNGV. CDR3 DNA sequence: TGTGCCAGCAGCTTGGGTCAAGCGGCTGGCACAGATACGCAGTATTTT. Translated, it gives CASSLGQAAGTDTQYF.

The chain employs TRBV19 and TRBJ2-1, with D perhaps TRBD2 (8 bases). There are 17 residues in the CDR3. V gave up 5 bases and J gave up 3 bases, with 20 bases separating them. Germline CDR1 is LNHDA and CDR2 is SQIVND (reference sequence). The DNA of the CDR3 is TGTGCCAGTAGTCCCTTACGCGGGGGGACAGACTACAATGAGCAGTTCTTC. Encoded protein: CASSPLRGGTDYNEQFF.

The CDR3 region is CATSRDRGTSGRGEQFF. DNA for the CDR3: TGTGCCACCAGCAGAGATAGGGGAACTAGCGGGAGAGGTGAGCAGTTCTTC. V is TRBV15 and J is TRBJ2-1; TRBD2 aligns across 11 bases. CDR1 and CDR2 (germline): LNHNV, YYDKDF (reference sequence). This CDR3 has 17 amino acids. J was trimmed by 9 bases and V by 0 bases; bases with no gene match: 10.

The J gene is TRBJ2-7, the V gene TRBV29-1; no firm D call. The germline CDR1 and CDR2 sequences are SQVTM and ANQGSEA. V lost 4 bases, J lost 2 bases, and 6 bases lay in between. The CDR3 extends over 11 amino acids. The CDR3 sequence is CSVGIAYEQYF. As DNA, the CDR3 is TGCAGCGTTGGTATTGCCTACGAGCAGTACTTC.

Here the CDR3 DNA reads TGTGCCAGCAGCTGGACAGGGCGGGAGACTGAAGCTTTCTTT. Protein sequence: CASSWTGRETEAFF. The rearrangement uses TRBV7-9 and TRBJ1-1; 8 bases map to TRBD1. CDR3 length: 14 residues. CDR1 is SEHNR and CDR2 is FQNEAQ in the germline V gene (reference sequence). V lost 4 bases and J lost 5; bases outside the gene matches: 6.